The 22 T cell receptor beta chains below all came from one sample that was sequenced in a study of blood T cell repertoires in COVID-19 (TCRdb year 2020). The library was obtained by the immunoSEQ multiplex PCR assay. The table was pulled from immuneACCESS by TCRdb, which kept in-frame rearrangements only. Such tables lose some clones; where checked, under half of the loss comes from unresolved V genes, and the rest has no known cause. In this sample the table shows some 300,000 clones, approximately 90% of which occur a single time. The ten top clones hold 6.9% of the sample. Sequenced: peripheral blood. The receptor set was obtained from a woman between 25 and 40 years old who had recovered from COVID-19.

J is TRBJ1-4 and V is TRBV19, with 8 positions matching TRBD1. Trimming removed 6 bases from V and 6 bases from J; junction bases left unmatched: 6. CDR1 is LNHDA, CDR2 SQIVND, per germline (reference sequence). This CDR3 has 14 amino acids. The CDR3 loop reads CASRTGTGDEKLFF. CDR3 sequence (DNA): TGTGCCAGTAGAACCGGGACAGGAGATGAAAAACTGTTTTTT.

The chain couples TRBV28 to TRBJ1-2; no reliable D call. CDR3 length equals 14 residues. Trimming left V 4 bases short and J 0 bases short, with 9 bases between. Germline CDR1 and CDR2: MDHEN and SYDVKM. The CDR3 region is CASSSPSSNYGYTF. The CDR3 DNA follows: TGTGCCAGCAGTTCCCCGAGCTCTAACTATGGCTACACCTTC.

The DNA of the CDR3 is TGTGCCAGCAGCTCCCGAACCCCGGGACAGGACTACGAGCAGTACTTC. Its protein product is CASSSRTPGQDYEQYF. This chain uses TRBV13 with TRBJ2-7; 8 nucleotides align to TRBD1. CDR1 is PRHDT, CDR2 FYEKMQ, per germline (reference sequence). The CDR3 length is 16 residues. Trimming took 4 bases from V and 3 from J; bases not matched to a gene: 11.

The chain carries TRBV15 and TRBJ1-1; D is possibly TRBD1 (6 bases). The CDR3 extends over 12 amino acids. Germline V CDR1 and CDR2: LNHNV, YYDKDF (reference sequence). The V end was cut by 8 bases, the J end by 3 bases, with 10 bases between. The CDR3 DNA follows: TGTGCCACCGGGAGGGGGGACACTGAAGCTTTCTTT. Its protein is CATGRGDTEAFF.

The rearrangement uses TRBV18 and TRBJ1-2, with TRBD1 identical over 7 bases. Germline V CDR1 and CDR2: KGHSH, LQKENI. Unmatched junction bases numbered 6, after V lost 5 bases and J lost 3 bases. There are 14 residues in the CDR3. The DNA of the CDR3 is TGTGCCAGCTCATCAACCGGGACAGACTATGGCTACACCTTC. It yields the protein CASSSTGTDYGYTF.

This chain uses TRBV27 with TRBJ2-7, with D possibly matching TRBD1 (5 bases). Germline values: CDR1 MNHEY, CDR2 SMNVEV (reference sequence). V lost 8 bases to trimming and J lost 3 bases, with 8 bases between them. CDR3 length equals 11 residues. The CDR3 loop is CASGANYEQYF. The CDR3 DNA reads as TGTGCCAGCGGGGCAAACTACGAGCAGTACTTC.

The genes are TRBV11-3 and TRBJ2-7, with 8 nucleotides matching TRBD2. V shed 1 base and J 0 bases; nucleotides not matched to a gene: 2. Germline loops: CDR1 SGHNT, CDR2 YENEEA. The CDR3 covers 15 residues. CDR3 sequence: CASSLGSGGSYEQYF. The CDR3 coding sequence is TGTGCCAGCAGCTTAGGGAGCGGGGGCTCCTACGAGCAGTACTTC.

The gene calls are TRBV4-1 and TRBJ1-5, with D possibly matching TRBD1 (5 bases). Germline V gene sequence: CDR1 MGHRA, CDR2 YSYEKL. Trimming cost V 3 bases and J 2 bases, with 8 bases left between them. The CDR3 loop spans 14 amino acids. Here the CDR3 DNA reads TGCGCCAGCAGCCATCTAGGGGGCAATCAGCCCCAGCATTTT. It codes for CASSHLGGNQPQHF.

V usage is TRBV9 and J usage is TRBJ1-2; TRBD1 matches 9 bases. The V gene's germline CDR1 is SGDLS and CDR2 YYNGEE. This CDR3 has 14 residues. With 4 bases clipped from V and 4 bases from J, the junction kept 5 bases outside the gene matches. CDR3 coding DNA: TGTGCCAGCAGCACCCGGACAGGGGCCTATGGCTACACCTTC. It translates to CASSTRTGAYGYTF.

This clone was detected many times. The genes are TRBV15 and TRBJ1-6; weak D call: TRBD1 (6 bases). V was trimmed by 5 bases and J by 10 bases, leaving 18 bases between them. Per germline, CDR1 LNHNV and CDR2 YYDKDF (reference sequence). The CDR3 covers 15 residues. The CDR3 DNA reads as TGTGCCACCAGCGGTCGGGAGGACAGCGGATCACCCCTCCACTTT. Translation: CATSGREDSGSPLHF.

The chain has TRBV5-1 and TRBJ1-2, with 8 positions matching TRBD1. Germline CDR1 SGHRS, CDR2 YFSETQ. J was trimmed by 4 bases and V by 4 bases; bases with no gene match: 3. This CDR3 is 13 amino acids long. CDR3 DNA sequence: TGCGCCAGCAGCCTTGGGACAGGCTATGGCTACACCTTC. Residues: CASSLGTGYGYTF.

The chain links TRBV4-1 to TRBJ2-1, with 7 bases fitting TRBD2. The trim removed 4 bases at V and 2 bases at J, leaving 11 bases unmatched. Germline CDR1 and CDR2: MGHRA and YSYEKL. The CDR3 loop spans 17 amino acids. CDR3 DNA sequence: TGCGCCAGCAGCCTACAGAGCGGGACCCCAGCCTACAATGAGCAGTTCTTC. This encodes CASSLQSGTPAYNEQFF.

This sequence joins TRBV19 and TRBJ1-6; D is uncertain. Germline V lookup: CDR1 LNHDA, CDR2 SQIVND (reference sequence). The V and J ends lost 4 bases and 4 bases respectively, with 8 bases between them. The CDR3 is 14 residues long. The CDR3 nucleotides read TGTGCCAGTAGTAACGGTCGGTATAATTCACCCCTCCACTTT. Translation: CASSNGRYNSPLHF.

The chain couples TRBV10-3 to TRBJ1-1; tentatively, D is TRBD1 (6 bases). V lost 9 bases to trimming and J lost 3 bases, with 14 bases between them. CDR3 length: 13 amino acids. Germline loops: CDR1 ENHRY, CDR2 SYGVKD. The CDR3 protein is CAIWTAEDTEAFF. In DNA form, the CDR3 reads TGTGCCATATGGACAGCTGAGGACACTGAAGCTTTCTTT.

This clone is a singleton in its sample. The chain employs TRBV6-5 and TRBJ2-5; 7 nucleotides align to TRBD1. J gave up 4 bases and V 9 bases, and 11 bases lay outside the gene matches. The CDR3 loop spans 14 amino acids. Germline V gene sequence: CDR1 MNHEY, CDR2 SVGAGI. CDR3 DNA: TGTGCCAGTGCTCCCCGAGGGGGCCGAGAGACCCAGTACTTC. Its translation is CASAPRGGRETQYF.

Written as DNA, the CDR3 is TGCAGCGTTGTCCCCCAGGGGGAATATGGCTACACCTTC. Amino acids: CSVVPQGEYGYTF. This chain uses TRBV29-1 with TRBJ1-2; 7 bases are a match to TRBD1. The V segment lost 4 bases and the J segment 5 bases; nucleotides outside the gene matches: 7. Germline-derived CDR1 and CDR2 are SQVTM and ANQGSEA. CDR3 length equals 13 residues.

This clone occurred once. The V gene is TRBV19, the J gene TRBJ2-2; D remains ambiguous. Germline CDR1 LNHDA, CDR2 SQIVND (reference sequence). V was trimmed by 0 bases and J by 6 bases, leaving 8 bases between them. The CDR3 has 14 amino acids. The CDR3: CASSIDGLAGELFF. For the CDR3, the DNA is TGTGCCAGTAGTATAGATGGGCTCGCCGGGGAGCTGTTTTTT.

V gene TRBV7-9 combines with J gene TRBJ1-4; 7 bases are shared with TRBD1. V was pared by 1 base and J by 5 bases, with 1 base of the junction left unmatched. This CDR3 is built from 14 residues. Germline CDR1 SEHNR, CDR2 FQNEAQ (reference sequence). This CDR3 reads CASSLEGGNEKLFF. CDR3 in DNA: TGTGCCAGCAGCTTAGAAGGGGGCAATGAAAAACTGTTTTTT.

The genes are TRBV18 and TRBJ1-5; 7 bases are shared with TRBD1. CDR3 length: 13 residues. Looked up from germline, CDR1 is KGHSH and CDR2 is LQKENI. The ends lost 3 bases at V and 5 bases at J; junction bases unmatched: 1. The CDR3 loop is CASSPGQDQPQHF. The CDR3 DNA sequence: TGTGCCAGCTCACCCGGACAGGATCAGCCCCAGCATTTT.

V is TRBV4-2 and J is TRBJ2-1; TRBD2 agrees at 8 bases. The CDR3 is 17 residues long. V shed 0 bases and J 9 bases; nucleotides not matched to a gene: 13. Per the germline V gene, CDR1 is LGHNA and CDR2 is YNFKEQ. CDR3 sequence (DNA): TGTGCCAGCAGCCAAGATTCTGGGACTAGTTGGGGTCCTGAGCAGTTCTTC. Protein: CASSQDSGTSWGPEQFF.

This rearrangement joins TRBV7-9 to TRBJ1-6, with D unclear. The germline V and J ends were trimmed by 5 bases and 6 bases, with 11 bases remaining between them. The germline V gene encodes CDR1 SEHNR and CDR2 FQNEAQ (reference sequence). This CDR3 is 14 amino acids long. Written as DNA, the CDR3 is TGTGCCAGCAGCGGCTCCATTGGTAATTCACCCCTCCACTTT. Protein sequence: CASSGSIGNSPLHF.

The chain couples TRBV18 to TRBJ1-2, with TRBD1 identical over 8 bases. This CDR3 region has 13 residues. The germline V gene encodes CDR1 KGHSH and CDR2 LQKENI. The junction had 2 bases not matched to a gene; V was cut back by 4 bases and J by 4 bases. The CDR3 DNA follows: TGTGCCAGCTCACTCGACAGGGGCTATGGCTACACCTTC. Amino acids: CASSLDRGYGYTF.